A single T cell receptor beta chain is shown here with its context. Germline trimming cut 7 bases from V and 2 bases from J; bases unmatched to any gene: 11. The CDR3 is made up of 15 amino acids. The V gene's germline CDR1 is MNHEY and CDR2 SMNVEV (reference sequence). This specimen comes from a study of T cell changes during pregnancy in multiple sclerosis. Sequencing used immunoSEQ multiplex PCR; TCRdb keeps in-frame clones, though not all of them. The sample comprises roughly 38,000 clones, 90% to 95% of which are singletons, and roughly 0.69% rests with the top ten. The sequencing here drew on CD4+ T cells from peripheral blood mononuclear cells, taken in the second trimester of pregnancy. This receptor was obtained from a female donor in good health, enrolled as a control in a pregnancy study. The chain recombines TRBV27 with TRBJ2-7; 7 nucleotides align to TRBD1. The CDR3 DNA sequence: TGTGCCAGCAAAACTACTAACAGGGGACCCTACGAGCAGTACTTC. Amino acid sequence: CASKTTNRGPYEQYF.